Shown below are 11 T cell receptor beta chains from a single sample sequenced in a study of T-cell reconstitution after alpha-beta-depleted transplantation in children. Researchers prepared the TCRbeta library using unique molecular identifiers, the study reports. TCRdb analysed the PCR reads with MiXCR anew, one entry per CDR3 protein. The table lists approximately 350,000 distinct CDR3 sequences, 16% of them singletons. The sequencing here drew on PBMCs, mostly from graft donor cells, taken 360 days after TCRalphabeta/CD19-depleted stem cell transplant. All receptors come from a male patient between 2 and 10 years old who had a stem cell transplant for acute lymphoblastic leukemia, so the T cells may come from the graft donor.

The J gene is TRBJ2-7, the V gene TRBV10-3, with no clear D. Germline V CDR1 and CDR2: ENHRY, SYGVKD. The CDR3 is made up of 17 amino acids. V was pared by 10 bases and J by 3 bases, with 28 bases between. This CDR3 reads CATSPSLFARNYYEQYF. The DNA of the CDR3 is TGTGCCACTTCCCCGTCCTTGTTCGCGAGAAACTACTACGAGCAGTACTTC.

This clonotype occurred many times. V gene TRBV5-6 combines with J gene TRBJ1-5, with D hard to call. Trimming cost V 2 bases and J 4 bases, with 10 bases left between them. Germline V gives CDR1 SGHDT, CDR2 YYEEEE. The CDR3 has 14 residues. The CDR3, as DNA: TGTGCCAGCAGCTTTTTGGGCGGAAATCAGCCCCAGCATTTT. Translated: CASSFLGGNQPQHF.

The chain employs TRBV5-1 and TRBJ2-7; a possible D gene is TRBD2 (6 bases). Germline loops: CDR1 SGHRS, CDR2 YFSETQ. The CDR3 is 14 residues long. V lost 4 bases, J lost 6 bases, and 17 bases lay in between. CDR3 amino acids: CASSLGGPSAEQYF. CDR3 nucleotides: TGCGCCAGCAGCCTTGGCGGTCCTAGCGCCGAGCAGTACTTC.

Only a few counts were recorded for this clonotype. The CDR3 is CSSLPGTGELFF. The CDR3 nucleotides read TGCAGTTCCCTACCGGGGACCGGGGAGCTGTTTTTT. The chain couples TRBV20-1 to TRBJ2-2, with D possibly matching TRBD2 (5 bases). Trimming took off 8 bases at V and 5 bases at J, with 12 bases between the two ends. Germline V lookup: CDR1 DFQATT, CDR2 SNEGSKA (reference sequence). The CDR3 contains 12 residues.

The rearrangement uses TRBV24-1 and TRBJ2-1; 7 bases agree with TRBD2. Germline V lookup: CDR1 KGHDR, CDR2 SFDVKD. The CDR3 is 15 amino acids. V lost 4 bases and J lost 9; bases outside the gene matches: 11. CDR3 bases: TGTGCCACCAGTGAGAGCGCGGGAGTAATAAGTGAGCAGTTCTTC. As protein: CATSESAGVISEQFF.

There are a few counts of this clonotype. This rearrangement joins TRBV28 to TRBJ2-7; D is unresolved. CDR1 MDHEN and CDR2 SYDVKM come from the germline V gene. The CDR3 contains 12 residues. Between the trimmed V and J ends, which lost 2 bases and 4 bases, there was a span of 6 bases. CDR3 residues: CASSLEQYEQYF. In DNA, the CDR3 is TGTGCCAGCAGTTTAGAACAGTACGAGCAGTACTTC.

There are a few counts of this clonotype. This chain connects TRBV29-1 to TRBJ2-7; TRBD1 matches 8 bases. Germline V gives CDR1 SQVTM, CDR2 ANQGSEA. This CDR3 has 15 amino acids. The V gene end was trimmed by 0 bases and the J gene end by 4 bases; junction bases not matched to a gene: 8. Here the CDR3 reads CSVEDDRGWEYEQYF. CDR3 coding DNA: TGCAGCGTTGAAGACGACAGGGGTTGGGAGTACGAGCAGTACTTC.

This clonotype was counted at least ten times. The V and J genes are TRBV13 and TRBJ2-2; D gene unclear. CDR3 length: 14 amino acids. Germline CDR1 PRHDT, CDR2 FYEKMQ (reference sequence). Trimming took off 0 bases at V and 4 bases at J, with 6 bases between the two ends. CDR3 amino acids: CASSLGSRTGELFF. CDR3 DNA: TGTGCCAGCAGCTTAGGCAGCCGCACCGGGGAGCTGTTTTTT.

This chain joins TRBV9 and TRBJ2-3, with 11 bases fitting TRBD2. The CDR3 is 15 residues long. V shed 3 bases and J 4 bases; nucleotides not matched to a gene: 4. CDR1 SGDLS and CDR2 YYNGEE come from the germline V gene. CDR3 coding DNA: TGTGCCAGCAGCGCTCTAGCGGGAGGCCCAGATACGCAGTATTTT. Its protein product is CASSALAGGPDTQYF. The complete variable domain, with remaining parts taken from reference TRBV9 and TRBJ2-3, reads DSGVTQTPKHLITATGQRVTLRCSPRSGDLSVYWYQQSLDQGLQFLIQYYNGEERAKGNILERFSAQQFPDLHSELNLSSLELGDSALYFCASSALAGGPDTQYFGPGTRLTVL.

This clonotype was detected many times. The chain links TRBV4-2 to TRBJ2-7, with TRBD1 matching 9 bases. Germline assignment: CDR1 LGHNA and CDR2 YNFKEQ. J gave up 3 bases and V 0 bases, and 12 bases lay outside the gene matches. There are 18 residues in the CDR3. CDR3 nucleotides: TGTGCCAGCAGCCAAGAGGGGGGGCTGGGACAGGGAATCTACGAGCAGTACTTC. It codes for CASSQEGGLGQGIYEQYF.

This clonotype was detected only a few times. J is TRBJ2-5 and V is TRBV10-3, with D tentatively TRBD2 (5 bases). V gave up 3 bases and J gave up 4 bases, with 15 bases separating them. This CDR3 region has 15 residues. CDR1 and CDR2 (germline): ENHRY, SYGVKD. The CDR3 nucleotides are TGTGCCATCAGTGAATTGCGAGGGAACGCAGAGACCCAGTACTTC. Translated: CAISELRGNAETQYF.